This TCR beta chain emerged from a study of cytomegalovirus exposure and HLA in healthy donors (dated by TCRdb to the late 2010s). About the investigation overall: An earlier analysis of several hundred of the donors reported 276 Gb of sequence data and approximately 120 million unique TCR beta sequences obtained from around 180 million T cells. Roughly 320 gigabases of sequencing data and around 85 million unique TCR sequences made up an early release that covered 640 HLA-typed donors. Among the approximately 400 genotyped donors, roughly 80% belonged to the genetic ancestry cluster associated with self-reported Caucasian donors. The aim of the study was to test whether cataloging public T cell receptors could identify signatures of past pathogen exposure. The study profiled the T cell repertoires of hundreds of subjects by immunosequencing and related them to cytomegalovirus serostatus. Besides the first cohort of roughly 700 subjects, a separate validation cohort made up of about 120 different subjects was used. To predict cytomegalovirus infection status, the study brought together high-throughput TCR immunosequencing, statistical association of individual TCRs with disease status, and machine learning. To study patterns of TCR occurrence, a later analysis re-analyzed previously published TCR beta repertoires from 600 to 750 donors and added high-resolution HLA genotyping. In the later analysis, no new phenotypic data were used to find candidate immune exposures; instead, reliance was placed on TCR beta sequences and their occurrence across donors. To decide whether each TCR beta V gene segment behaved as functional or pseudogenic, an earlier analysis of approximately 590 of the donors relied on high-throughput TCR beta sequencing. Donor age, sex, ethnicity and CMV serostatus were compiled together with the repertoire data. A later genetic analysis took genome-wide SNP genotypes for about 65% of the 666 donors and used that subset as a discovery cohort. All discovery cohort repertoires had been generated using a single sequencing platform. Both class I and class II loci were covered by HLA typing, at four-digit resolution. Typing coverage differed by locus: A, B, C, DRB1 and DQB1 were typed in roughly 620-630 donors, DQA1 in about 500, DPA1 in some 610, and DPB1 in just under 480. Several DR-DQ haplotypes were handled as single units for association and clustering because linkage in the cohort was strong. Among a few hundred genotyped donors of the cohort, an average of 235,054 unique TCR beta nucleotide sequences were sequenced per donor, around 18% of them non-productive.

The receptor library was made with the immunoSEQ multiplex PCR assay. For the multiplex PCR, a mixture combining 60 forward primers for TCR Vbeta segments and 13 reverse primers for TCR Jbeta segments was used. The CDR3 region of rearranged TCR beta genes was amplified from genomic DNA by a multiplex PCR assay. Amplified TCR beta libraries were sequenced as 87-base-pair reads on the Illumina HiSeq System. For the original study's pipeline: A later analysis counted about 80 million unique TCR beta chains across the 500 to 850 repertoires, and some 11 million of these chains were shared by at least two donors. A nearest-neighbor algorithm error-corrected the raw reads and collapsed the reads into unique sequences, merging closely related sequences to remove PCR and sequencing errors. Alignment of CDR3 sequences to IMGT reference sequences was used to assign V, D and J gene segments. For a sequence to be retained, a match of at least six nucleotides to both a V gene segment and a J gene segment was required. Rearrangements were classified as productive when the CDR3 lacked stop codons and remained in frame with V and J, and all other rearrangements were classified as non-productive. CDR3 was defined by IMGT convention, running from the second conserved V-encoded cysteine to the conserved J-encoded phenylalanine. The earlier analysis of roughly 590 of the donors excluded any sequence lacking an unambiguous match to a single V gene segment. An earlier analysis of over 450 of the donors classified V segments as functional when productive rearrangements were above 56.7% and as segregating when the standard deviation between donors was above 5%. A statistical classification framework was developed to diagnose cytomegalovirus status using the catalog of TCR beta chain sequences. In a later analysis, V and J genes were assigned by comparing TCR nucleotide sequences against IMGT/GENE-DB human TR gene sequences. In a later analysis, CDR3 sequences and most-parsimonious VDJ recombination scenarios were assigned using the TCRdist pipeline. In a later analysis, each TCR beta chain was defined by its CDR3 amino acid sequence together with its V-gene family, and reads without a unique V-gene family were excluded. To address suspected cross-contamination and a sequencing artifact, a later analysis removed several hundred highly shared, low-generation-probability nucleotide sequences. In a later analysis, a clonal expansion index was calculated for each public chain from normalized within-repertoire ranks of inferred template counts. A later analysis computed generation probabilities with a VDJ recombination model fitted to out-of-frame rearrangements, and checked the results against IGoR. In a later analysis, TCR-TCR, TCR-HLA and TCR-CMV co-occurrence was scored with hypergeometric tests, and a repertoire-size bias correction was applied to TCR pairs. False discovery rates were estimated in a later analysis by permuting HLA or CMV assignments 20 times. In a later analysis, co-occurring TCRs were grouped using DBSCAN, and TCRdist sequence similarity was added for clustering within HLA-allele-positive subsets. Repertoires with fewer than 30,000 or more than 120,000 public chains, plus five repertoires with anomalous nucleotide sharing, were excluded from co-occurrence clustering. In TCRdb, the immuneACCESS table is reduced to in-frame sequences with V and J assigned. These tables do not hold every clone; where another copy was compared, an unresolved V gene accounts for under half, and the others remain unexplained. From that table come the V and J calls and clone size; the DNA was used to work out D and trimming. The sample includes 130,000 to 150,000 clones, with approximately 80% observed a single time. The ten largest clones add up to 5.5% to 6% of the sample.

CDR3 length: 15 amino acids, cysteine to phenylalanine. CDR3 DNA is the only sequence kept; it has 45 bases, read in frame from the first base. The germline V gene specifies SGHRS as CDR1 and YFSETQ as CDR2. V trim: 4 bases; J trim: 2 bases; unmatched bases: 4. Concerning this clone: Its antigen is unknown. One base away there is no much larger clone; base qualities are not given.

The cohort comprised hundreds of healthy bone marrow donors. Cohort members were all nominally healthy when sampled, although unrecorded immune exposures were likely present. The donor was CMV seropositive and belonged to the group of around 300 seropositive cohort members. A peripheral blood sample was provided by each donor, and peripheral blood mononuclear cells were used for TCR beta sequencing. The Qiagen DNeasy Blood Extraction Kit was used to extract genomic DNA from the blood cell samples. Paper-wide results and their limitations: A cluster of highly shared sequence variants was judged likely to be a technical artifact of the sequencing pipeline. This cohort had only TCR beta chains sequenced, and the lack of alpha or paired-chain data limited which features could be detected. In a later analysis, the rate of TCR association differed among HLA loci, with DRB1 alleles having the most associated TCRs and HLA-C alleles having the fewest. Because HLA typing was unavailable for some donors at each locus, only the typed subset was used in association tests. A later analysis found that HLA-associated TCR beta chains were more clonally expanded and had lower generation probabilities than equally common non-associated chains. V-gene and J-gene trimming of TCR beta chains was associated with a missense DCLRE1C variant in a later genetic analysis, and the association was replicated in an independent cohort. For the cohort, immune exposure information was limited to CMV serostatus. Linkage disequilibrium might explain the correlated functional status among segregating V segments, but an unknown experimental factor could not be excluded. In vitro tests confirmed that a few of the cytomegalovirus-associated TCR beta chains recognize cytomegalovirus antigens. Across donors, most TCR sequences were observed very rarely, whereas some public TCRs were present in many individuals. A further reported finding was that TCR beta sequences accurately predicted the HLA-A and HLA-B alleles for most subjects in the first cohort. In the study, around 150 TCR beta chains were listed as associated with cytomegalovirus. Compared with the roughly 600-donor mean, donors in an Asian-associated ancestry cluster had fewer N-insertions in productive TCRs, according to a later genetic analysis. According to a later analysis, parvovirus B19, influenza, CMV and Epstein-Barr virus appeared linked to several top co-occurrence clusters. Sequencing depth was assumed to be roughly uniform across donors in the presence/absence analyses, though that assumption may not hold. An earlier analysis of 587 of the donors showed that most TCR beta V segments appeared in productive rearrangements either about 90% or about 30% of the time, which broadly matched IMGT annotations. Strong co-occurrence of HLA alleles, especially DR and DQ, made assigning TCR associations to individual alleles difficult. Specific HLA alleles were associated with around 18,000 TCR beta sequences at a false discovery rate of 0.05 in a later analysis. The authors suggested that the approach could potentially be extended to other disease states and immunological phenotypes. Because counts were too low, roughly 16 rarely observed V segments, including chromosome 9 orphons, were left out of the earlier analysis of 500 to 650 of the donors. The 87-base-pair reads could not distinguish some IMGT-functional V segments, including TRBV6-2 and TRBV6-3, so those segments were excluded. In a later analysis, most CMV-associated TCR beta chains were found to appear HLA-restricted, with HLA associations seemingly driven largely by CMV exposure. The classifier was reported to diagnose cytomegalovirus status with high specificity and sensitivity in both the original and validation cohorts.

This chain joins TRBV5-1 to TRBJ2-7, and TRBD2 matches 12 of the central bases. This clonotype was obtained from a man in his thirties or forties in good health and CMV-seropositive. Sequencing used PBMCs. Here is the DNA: TGCGCCAGCAGCCCGACTAGCGGGAGTCCCTACGAGCAGTACTTC. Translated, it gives CASSPTSGSPYEQYF.